Following are 30 T cell receptor beta chains from one sample sequenced in a study of CD8+CD57+ T cells in acquired aplastic anemia. Genomic DNA templated the TCR beta VDJ and CDR3 profiling. Via MiXCR, TCRdb re-called the reads, giving one row per CDR3 protein. The sample carries hundreds of thousands of distinct CDR3 sequences, under 50% recorded once. CD8+CD57+ cell expansion, shown by flow cytometry, had occurred in the patients selected for sequencing. The material sequenced was sorted CD4+, CD8+, or CD8+CD57+ T cells (not recorded which) from PBMCs. These receptors were taken from a human donor with aplastic anemia.

The rearrangement joins TRBV9 to TRBJ2-7; 11 nucleotides agree with TRBD1. V gave up 3 bases and J gave up 3 bases; unmatched junction bases: 2. From germline, CDR1 is SGDLS and CDR2 YYNGEE. There are 14 residues in the CDR3. The CDR3 DNA reads TGTGCCAGCAGCGAGGGGACAGGGGGCTACGAGCAGTACTTC. Translating gives CASSEGTGGYEQYF.

This clonotype is medium-sized. The rearrangement links TRBV7-8 to TRBJ1-2; 10 nucleotides line up with TRBD1. This CDR3 has 14 amino acids. Per the germline V gene, CDR1 is SGHVS and CDR2 is FQNEAQ. V shed 5 bases and J 7 bases; nucleotides not matched to a gene: 7. CDR3 bases: TGTGCCAGCAGCCCCCGGACAGGGGGGGGTGGCTACACCTTC. Translation: CASSPRTGGGGYTF.

The chain has TRBV10-3 and TRBJ2-3, with 7 bases lining up with TRBD2. This CDR3 contains 16 residues. The trim removed 11 bases at V and 1 base at J, leaving 15 bases unmatched. Looked up from germline, CDR1 is ENHRY and CDR2 is SYGVKD. The CDR3 loop reads CAGSHASGSRTDTQYF. CDR3 coding DNA: TGTGCCGGCAGCCATGCTAGCGGAAGTCGCACAGATACGCAGTATTTT.

This clonotype was counted at least ten times. The rearrangement uses TRBV19 and TRBJ2-3, with 8 bases that match TRBD1. J gave up 0 bases and V 6 bases, and 2 bases lay outside the gene matches. CDR1 is LNHDA, CDR2 SQIVND, per germline (reference sequence). The CDR3 is 14 residues long. CDR3 residues: CASRDRASTDTQYF. CDR3 in DNA: TGTGCCAGTAGGGACAGGGCTAGCACAGATACGCAGTATTTT.

The rearrangement joins TRBV7-9 to TRBJ1-5, with 12 bases fitting TRBD1. The CDR3 is 16 residues long. After removal of 5 bases from V and 6 bases from J, the junction contained 8 bases not matched to a gene. CDR1 SEHNR and CDR2 FQNEAQ come from the germline V gene (reference sequence). CDR3 nucleotide sequence: TGTGCCAGCAGCGACGCCGGGACAGGGGGCCTTCAGCCCCAGCATTTT. It yields the protein CASSDAGTGGLQPQHF.

This chain links TRBV24-1 with TRBJ1-5; D is perhaps TRBD1 (6 bases). Germline CDR1 reads KGHDR; CDR2 reads SFDVKD. Trimming removed 5 bases from V and 2 bases from J, with 12 bases in between. This CDR3 contains 15 residues. This CDR3 reads CATSALAGGNQPQHF. In DNA form, the CDR3 reads TGTGCCACCAGTGCCTTAGCAGGGGGCAATCAGCCCCAGCATTTT.

This clonotype was seen ten or more times. A clone one base away is much larger, so this may be a read error. V gene TRBV10-3 combines with J gene TRBJ2-5, with TRBD1 as a possible D gene (6 bases). Trimming removed 2 bases at V and 4 bases at J, with 11 bases between. Germline V gene data show CDR1 as ENHRY and CDR2 as SYGVKD. The CDR3 sequence is 14 residues long. CDR3 sequence: CAISEGQRAETQYF. The DNA of the CDR3 is TGTGCCATCAGTGAGGGACAGAGGGCAGAGACCCAGTACTTC.

This clonotype was picked up many times. The CDR3 DNA sequence: TGTGCCAGCAGCTTATTCGCGGGACCGGCCGAGCAGTACTTC. Protein: CASSLFAGPAEQYF. The chain is built from TRBV7-8 and TRBJ2-7, with a weak D call TRBD2 (6 bases). The CDR3 is 14 residues long. From germline, CDR1 is SGHVS and CDR2 FQNEAQ. V was cut by 2 bases and J by 6 bases, with 14 bases left in between.

This clonotype came up many times. The CDR3 reads CASSEAKRTATFF. The CDR3 DNA reads TGTGCCAGCAGTGAAGCAAAGAGGACAGCTACATTCTTC. The chain joins TRBV6-1 to TRBJ2-1; maybe TRBD1 (6 bases). Trimming left V 0 bases short and J 16 bases short, with 16 bases between. The CDR3 has 13 residues. Germline V gives CDR1 MNHNS, CDR2 SASEGT.

V gene TRBV20-1 combines with J gene TRBJ2-7; no clear D gene. Germline V gene sequence: CDR1 DFQATT, CDR2 SNEGSKA (reference sequence). Trimming left V 1 base short and J 6 bases short, with 7 bases between. The CDR3 totals 11 residues. As DNA, the CDR3 is TGCAGTGCTAGAGCTGGGATCGAGCAGTACTTC. As protein: CSARAGIEQYF.

In regard to this clonotype: A read error may account for a junction end that differs from germline. The V gene is TRBV10-2, the J gene TRBJ2-2, with TRBD2 as a possible D gene (5 bases). This CDR3 comprises 14 residues. Germline-derived CDR1 and CDR2 are WSHSY and SAAADI. The CDR3 region is CASSEEPRAGELVF. The CDR3 region has the DNA TGCGCCAGCAGTGAAGAACCGAGGGCCGGGGAGCTGGTTTTT.

V gene TRBV20-1 combines with J gene TRBJ2-1, with D possibly being TRBD1 (7 bases). Between the trimmed V and J ends, which lost 3 bases and 7 bases, there was a span of 22 bases. The CDR3 length is 16 residues. Looked up from germline, CDR1 is DFQATT and CDR2 is SNEGSKA (reference sequence). The CDR3 reads CSARGTRRGPRNEQFF. CDR3 DNA sequence: TGCAGTGCTAGGGGCACGCGGAGGGGGCCTAGGAATGAGCAGTTCTTC.

The chain combines TRBV9 with TRBJ1-1; 7 nucleotides match TRBD1. This CDR3 spans 14 amino acids. Unmatched junction bases numbered 4, after V lost 5 bases and J lost 0 bases. Germline V gene data show CDR1 as SGDLS and CDR2 as YYNGEE. The CDR3 DNA follows: TGTGCCAGCAGAGAGGGGGCGCTGAACACTGAAGCTTTCTTT. Its protein is CASREGALNTEAFF.

This clonotype was observed many times. V usage is TRBV9 and J usage is TRBJ1-3; D gene uncertain. V lost 0 bases and J lost 4, with 5 bases in between. CDR3 length: 13 amino acids. Germline CDR1 reads SGDLS; CDR2 reads YYNGEE. As DNA, the CDR3 is TGTGCCAGCAGCGTAGATGCAGGAAACACCATATATTTT. Residues: CASSVDAGNTIYF.

This CDR3 reads CASTIRDLPNQPQHF. The CDR3 nucleotides read TGTGCCAGTACCATTCGCGACCTGCCAAATCAGCCCCAGCATTTT. The rearrangement joins TRBV19 to TRBJ1-5; D gene uncertain. CDR1 and CDR2 (germline): LNHDA, SQIVND (reference sequence). The CDR3 contains 15 residues. Trimming removed 7 bases at V and 4 bases at J, with 17 bases between.

This rearrangement joins TRBV10-2 to TRBJ2-7, with 11 bases lining up with TRBD2. The V gene's germline CDR1 is WSHSY and CDR2 SAAADI. The CDR3 is 13 residues long. The V gene end was trimmed by 9 bases and the J gene end by 4 bases; junction bases not matched to a gene: 5. The CDR3 DNA reads as TGCGCCAGTTCGACTAGCGGGATTTACGAGCAGTACTTC. It translates to CASSTSGIYEQYF.

To note about this clonotype: This clone may be a read error of a much larger clone one base away. No conserved phenylalanine or tryptophan ends this CDR3, so it is likely a read error. The chain joins TRBV11-2 to TRBJ2-5, with D perhaps TRBD2 (5 bases). The CDR3 contains 15 residues. V lost 3 bases, J lost 5 bases, and 16 bases lay in between. Germline values: CDR1 SGHAT, CDR2 FQNNGV. CDR3 sequence: CASSFGVEGWETQYL. For the CDR3, the DNA is TGTGCCAGCAGCTTTGGAGTCGAGGGTTGGGAGACCCAGTACCTC.

This clonotype was seen a handful of times. The CDR3 loop reads CASSPNGPSNTEAFF. The CDR3 DNA sequence: TGTGCCAGCTCACCAAACGGACCGTCGAACACTGAAGCTTTCTTT. The V call is TRBV18, the J call TRBJ1-1; no clear D. This CDR3 is built from 15 residues. Germline V lookup: CDR1 KGHSH, CDR2 LQKENI. V lost 2 bases and J lost 1, with 11 bases in between.

The chain carries TRBV10-2 and TRBJ1-6, with D maybe TRBD1 (6 bases). CDR1 and CDR2 from the germline V gene are WSHSY and SAAADI. Trimming shortened V by 8 bases and J by 14 bases, and 22 bases separated the two germline ends. This CDR3 comprises 14 residues. The CDR3 here is CASLEAGALQSLHF. Written as DNA, the CDR3 is TGCGCCAGCCTCGAGGCAGGGGCCCTTCAGTCCCTCCACTTT.

As regards this clonotype: Since a much larger clone is just one base distant, this may be a read error. This chain uses TRBV5-8 with TRBJ1-2; D is undetermined. The CDR3 length is 15 residues. CDR1 and CDR2 (germline): SGHTS, YDEGEE. CDR3: CASSLTQSGSYGCTF. In DNA, the CDR3 is TGTGCCAGCAGCTTGACTCAGTCTGGGTCCTATGGCTGCACCTTC.

This clonotype was seen a few times. The gene calls are TRBV7-9 and TRBJ1-5; unclear D gene. CDR3 length equals 15 residues. CDR1 is SEHNR and CDR2 is FQNEAQ in the germline V gene (reference sequence). V lost 1 base and J lost 0, with 7 bases in between. The CDR3 spells CASSLGLTSNQPQHF. The DNA for the CDR3 is TGTGCCAGCAGCTTAGGCCTGACTAGCAATCAGCCCCAGCATTTT.

Comments on this clonotype: Sequence at one end of the junction differs from germline and may be a read error. The chain uses TRBV6-5 and TRBJ2-7, with unresolved D. The CDR3 consists of 14 residues. Germline-derived CDR1 and CDR2 are MNHEY and SVGAGI. The CDR3 sequence: CASSDSNPSDEQYF. The CDR3 nucleotides are TGTGCCAGCAGTGACTCTAACCCGAGTGACGAGCAGTACTTC.

In this sample, this clonotype turned up once. This chain connects TRBV2 to TRBJ1-1; D gene unclear. Trimming shortened V by 7 bases and J by 0 bases, and 12 bases separated the two germline ends. Per germline, CDR1 SNHLY and CDR2 FYNNEI. This CDR3 comprises 14 residues. The CDR3 reads CASNGGELNTEAFF. The CDR3 DNA follows: TGTGCCAGCAACGGCGGCGAATTGAACACTGAAGCTTTCTTT.

This clonotype was detected ten times or more. V is TRBV7-9 and J is TRBJ2-7; 7 positions agree with TRBD1. Germline CDR1 reads SEHNR; CDR2 reads FQNEAQ (reference sequence). The CDR3 sequence is 15 residues long. The V and J ends lost 5 bases and 5 bases, in that order; junction bases with no gene match: 12. CDR3 DNA sequence: TGTGCCAGCAGCAACAGGGGTGGTTTCGGGGACGAGCAGTACTTC. This sequence encodes CASSNRGGFGDEQYF.

This clonotype was detected ten times or more. The genes are TRBV6-5 and TRBJ1-2; the D gene is possibly TRBD1 (5 bases). Germline CDR1 reads MNHEY; CDR2 reads SVGAGI. V was pared by 6 bases and J by 7 bases, with 24 bases between. The CDR3 has 16 residues. The CDR3 sequence: CASRQDLLGGAFGYTF. The CDR3 DNA sequence: TGTGCCAGCAGACAAGACCTCCTGGGAGGGGCATTTGGCTACACCTTC.

This chain connects TRBV7-3 to TRBJ2-7, with 7 bases aligning to TRBD2. From germline, CDR1 is SGHTA and CDR2 FQGTGA. Trimming took 0 bases from V and 5 from J; bases not matched to a gene: 4. The CDR3 has 14 amino acids. The CDR3 nucleotides are TGTGCCAGCAGCTTAACGGGGGGGTCCCACGAGCAGTACTTC. Protein product: CASSLTGGSHEQYF.

This clonotype was picked up one time. One end of the junction fails to match germline, which may point to a read error. CDR3 sequence reads: CSASTGTAIF. DNA of the CDR3: TGCAGTGCTTCAACAGGGACGGCCATTTTT. This chain links TRBV20-1 with TRBJ1-4; D possibly corresponds to TRBD1 (6 bases). Germline V gene sequence: CDR1 DFQATT, CDR2 SNEGSKA (reference sequence). The CDR3 has 10 amino acids.

This chain uses TRBV11-1 with TRBJ2-7, with 11 bases that match TRBD1. This CDR3 has 14 amino acids. After removal of 5 bases from V and 5 bases from J, the junction contained 5 bases not matched to a gene. CDR1 and CDR2 from the germline V gene are SGHAT and FQDESV (reference sequence). The CDR3 here is CASSHRTGGDEQYF. The CDR3, as DNA: TGTGCCAGCAGCCACCGGACAGGGGGCGACGAGCAGTACTTC.

The CDR3 loop is CASSPPLDRDLGETQYF. DNA of the CDR3: TGTGCCAGCTCACCACCTTTGGACAGGGATTTGGGAGAGACCCAGTACTTC. The rearrangement joins TRBV7-2 to TRBJ2-5, with 8 bases aligning to TRBD1. Losses at the gene ends were 8 bases for V and 4 bases for J; bases not matched to a gene: 18. The CDR3 spans 17 residues. Germline assignment: CDR1 SGHTA and CDR2 FQGNSA.

CDR3: CASRMKDRVGEEQYF. Written as DNA, the CDR3 is TGTGCCAGTAGGATGAAGGACAGGGTGGGGGAAGAGCAGTACTTC. The chain uses TRBV19 and TRBJ2-7; 8 bases are a match to TRBD1. The germline gives CDR1 LNHDA, CDR2 SQIVND (reference sequence). This CDR3 comprises 15 residues. The ends lost 6 bases at V and 7 bases at J; junction bases unmatched: 14.